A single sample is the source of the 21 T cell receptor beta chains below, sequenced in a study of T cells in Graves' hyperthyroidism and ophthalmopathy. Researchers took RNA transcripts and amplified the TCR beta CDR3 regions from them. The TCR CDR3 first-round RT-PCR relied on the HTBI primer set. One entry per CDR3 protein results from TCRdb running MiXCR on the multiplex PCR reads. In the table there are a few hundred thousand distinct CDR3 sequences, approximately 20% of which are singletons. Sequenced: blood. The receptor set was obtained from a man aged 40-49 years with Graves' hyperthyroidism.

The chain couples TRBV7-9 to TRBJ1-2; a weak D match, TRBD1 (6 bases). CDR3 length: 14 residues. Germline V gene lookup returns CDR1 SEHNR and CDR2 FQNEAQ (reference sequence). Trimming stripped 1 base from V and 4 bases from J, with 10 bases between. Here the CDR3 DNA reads TGTGCCAGCAGCTTAGACAGGGCCAGCTATGGCTACACCTTC. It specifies CASSLDRASYGYTF.

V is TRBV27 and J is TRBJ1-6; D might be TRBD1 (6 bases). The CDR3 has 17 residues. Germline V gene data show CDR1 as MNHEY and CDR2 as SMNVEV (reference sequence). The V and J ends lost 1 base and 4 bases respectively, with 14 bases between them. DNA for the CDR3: TGTGCCAGCAGTTTATTCGGGGCAGGGGCTTATAATTCACCCCTCCACTTT. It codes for CASSLFGAGAYNSPLHF.

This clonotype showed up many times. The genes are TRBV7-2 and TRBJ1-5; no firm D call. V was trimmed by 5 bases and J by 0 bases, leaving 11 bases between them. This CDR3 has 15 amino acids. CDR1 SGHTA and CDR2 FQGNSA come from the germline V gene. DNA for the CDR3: TGTGCCAGCAGCCACCACGGGGATAGCAATCAGCCCCAGCATTTT. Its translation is CASSHHGDSNQPQHF.

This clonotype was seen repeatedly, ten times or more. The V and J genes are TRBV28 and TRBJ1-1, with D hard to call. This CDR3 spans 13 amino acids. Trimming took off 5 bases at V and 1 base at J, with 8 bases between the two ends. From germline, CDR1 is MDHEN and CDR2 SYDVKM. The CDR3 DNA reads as TGTGCCAGCAGTGCCCCGGGGAACACTGAAGCTTTCTTT. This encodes CASSAPGNTEAFF.

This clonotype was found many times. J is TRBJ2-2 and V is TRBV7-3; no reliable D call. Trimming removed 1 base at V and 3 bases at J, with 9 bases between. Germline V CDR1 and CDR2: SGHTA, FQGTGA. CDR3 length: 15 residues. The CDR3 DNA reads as TGTGCCAGCAGCTTAAGTTCAGCCGACACCGGGGAGCTGTTTTTT. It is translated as CASSLSSADTGELFF.

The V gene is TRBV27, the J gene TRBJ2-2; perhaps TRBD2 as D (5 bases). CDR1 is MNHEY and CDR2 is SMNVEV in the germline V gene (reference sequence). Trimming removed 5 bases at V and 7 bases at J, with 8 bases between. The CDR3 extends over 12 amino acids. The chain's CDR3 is CASSDYSGELFF. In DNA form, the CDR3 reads TGTGCCAGCAGTGACTATAGCGGGGAGCTGTTTTTT.

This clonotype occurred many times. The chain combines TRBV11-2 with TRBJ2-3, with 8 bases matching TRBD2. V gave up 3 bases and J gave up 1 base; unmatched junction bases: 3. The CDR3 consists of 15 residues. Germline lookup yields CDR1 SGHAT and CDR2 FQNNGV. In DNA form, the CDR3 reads TGTGCCAGCAGCTTCGGGGGGGGGCGCACAGATACGCAGTATTTT. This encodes CASSFGGGRTDTQYF.

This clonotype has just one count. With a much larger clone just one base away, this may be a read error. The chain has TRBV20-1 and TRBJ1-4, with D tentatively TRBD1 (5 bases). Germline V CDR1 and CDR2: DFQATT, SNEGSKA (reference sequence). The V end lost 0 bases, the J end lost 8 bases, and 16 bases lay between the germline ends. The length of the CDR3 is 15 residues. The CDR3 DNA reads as TGCAGTGCTAGAGATTGTCGGGGGGTTTGGGAAAAACTGTTTTTT. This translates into CSARDCRGVWEKLFF.

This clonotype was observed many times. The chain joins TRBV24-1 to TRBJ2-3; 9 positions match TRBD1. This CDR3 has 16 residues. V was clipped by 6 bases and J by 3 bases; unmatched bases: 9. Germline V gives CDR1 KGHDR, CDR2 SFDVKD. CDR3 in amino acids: CATSPSTGQGTDTQYF. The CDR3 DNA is TGTGCCACCAGTCCCTCAACGGGACAGGGAACAGATACGCAGTATTTT.

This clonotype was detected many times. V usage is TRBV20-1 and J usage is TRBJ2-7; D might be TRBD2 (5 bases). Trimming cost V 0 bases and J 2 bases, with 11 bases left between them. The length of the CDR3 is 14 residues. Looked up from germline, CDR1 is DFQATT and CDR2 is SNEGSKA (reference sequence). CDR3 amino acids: CSARDRGHPYEQYF. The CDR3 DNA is TGCAGTGCTAGAGATCGAGGGCATCCCTACGAGCAGTACTTC.

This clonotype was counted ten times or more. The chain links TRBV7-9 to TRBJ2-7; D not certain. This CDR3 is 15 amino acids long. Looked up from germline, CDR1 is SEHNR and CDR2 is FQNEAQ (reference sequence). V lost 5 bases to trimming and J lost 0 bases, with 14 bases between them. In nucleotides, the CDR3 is TGTGCCAGCAGCCCCCGATGGCCAAGCTCCTACGAGCAGTACTTC. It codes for CASSPRWPSSYEQYF.

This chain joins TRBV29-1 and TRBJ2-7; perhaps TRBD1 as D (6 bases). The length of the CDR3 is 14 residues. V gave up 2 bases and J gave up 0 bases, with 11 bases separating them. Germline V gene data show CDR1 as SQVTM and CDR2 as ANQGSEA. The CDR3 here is CSVESGASSYEQYF. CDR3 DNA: TGCAGCGTTGAATCAGGGGCCAGCTCCTACGAGCAGTACTTC.

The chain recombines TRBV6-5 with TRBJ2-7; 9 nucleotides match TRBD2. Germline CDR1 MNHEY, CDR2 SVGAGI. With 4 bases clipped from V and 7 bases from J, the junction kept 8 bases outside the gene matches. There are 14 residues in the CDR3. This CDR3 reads CASSSATSGREQYF. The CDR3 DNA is TGTGCCAGCAGTTCGGCGACTAGCGGAAGAGAGCAGTACTTC.

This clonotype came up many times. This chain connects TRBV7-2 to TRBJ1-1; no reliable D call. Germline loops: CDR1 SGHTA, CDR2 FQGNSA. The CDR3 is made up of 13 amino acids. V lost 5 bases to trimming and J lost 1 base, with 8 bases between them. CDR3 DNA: TGTGCCAGCAGCCGGGCAGAGAACACTGAAGCTTTCTTT. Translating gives CASSRAENTEAFF.

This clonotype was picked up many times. CDR3 DNA: TGTGCCAGTAGTATAGCGGCAGACAATGAGCAGTTCTTC. Residues: CASSIAADNEQFF. This chain links TRBV19 with TRBJ2-1, with D uncertain. The CDR3 runs 13 residues. Germline V gene sequence: CDR1 LNHDA, CDR2 SQIVND (reference sequence). The V gene lost 1 base and the J gene lost 5 bases, with 6 bases spanning the gap.

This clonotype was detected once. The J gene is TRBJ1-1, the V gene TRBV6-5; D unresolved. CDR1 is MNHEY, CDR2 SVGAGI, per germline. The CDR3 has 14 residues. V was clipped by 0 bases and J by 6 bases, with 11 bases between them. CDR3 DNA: TGTGCCAGCAGTTACTCGCCAGGATTACCTGAAGCTTTCTTT. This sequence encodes CASSYSPGLPEAFF.

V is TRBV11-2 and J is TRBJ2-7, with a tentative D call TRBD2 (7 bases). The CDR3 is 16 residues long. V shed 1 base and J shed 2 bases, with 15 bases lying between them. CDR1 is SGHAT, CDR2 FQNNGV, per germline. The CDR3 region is CASSLALGGRPYEQYF. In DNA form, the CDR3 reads TGTGCCAGCAGCTTAGCCCTCGGGGGGCGGCCCTACGAGCAGTACTTC.

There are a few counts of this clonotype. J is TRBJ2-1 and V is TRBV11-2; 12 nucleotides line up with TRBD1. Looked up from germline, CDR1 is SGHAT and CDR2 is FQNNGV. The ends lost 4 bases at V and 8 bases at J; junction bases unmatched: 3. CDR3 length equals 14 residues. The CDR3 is CASSSGTGGHEQFF. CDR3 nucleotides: TGTGCCAGCAGCTCAGGGACAGGGGGCCATGAGCAGTTCTTC.

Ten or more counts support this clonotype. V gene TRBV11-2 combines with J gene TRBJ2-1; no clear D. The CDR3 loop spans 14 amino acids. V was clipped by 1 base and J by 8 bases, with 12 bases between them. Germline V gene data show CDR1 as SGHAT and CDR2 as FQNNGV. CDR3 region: CASSLADGEHEQFF. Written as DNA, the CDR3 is TGTGCCAGCAGCTTAGCTGACGGAGAACATGAGCAGTTCTTC.

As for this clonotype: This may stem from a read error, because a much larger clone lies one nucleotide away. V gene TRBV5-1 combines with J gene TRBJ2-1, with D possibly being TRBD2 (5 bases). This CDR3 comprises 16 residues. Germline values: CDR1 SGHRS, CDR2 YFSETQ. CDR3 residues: CASSFWSGRSYNEQSF. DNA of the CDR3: TGCGCCAGCAGCTTCTGGAGCGGTCGTTCCTACAATGAGCAGTCCTTC.

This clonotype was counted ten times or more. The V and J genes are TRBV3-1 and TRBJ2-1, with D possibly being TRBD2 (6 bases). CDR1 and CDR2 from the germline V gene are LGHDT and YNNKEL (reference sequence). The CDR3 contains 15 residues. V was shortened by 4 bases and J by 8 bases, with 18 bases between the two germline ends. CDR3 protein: CASSPGTYLFHEQFF. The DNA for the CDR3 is TGTGCCAGCAGCCCCGGGACTTACTTATTTCATGAGCAGTTCTTC.